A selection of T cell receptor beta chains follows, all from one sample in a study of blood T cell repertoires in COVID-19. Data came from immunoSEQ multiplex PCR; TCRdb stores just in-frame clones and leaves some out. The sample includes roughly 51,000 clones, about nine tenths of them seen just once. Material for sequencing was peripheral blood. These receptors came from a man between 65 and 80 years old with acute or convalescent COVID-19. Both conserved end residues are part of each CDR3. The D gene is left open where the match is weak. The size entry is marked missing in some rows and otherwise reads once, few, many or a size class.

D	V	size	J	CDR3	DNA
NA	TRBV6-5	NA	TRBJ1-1	CASSYSSMTGNTEAFF	TGTGCCAGCAGTTACTCGAGTATGACGGGGAACACTGAAGCTTTCTTT
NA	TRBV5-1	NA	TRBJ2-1	CASSPRTQSYNEQFF	TGCGCCAGCAGCCCTCGAACCCAGTCCTACAATGAGCAGTTCTTC
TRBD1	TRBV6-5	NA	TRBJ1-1	CASSLRQGTGEAFF	TGTGCCAGCAGTCTTCGACAGGGGACCGGTGAAGCTTTCTTT
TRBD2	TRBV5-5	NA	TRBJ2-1	CASSLVAGGSYNEQFF	TGTGCCAGCAGCTTGGTGGCGGGGGGCTCCTACAATGAGCAGTTCTTC
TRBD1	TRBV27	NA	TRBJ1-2	CASSFTGGAKGYTF	TGTGCCAGCAGTTTCACAGGGGGCGCAAAAGGCTACACCTTC
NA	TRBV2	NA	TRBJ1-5	CASWGGPNQPQHF	TGTGCCAGCTGGGGGGGGCCTAATCAGCCCCAGCATTTT
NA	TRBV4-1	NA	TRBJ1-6	CASSQDDRKNSPLHF	TGCGCCAGCAGCCAAGATGACAGAAAAAATTCACCCCTCCACTTT
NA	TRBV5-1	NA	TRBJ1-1	CASSLAPGGNTEAFF	TGCGCCAGCAGCTTGGCCCCGGGGGGGAACACTGAAGCTTTCTTT
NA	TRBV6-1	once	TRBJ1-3	CASSEHAGDSGNTIYF	TGTGCCAGCAGTGAACACGCGGGCGACTCTGGAAACACCATATATTTT
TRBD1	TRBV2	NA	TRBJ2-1	CASQGQPLNEQFF	TGTGCCAGCCAGGGACAGCCGCTCAATGAGCAGTTCTTC
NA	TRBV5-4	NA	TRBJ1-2	CASSPLGRGGYTF	TGTGCCAGCAGCCCTTTGGGGCGTGGAGGCTACACCTTC
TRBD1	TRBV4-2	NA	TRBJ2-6	CASSQGADRGGSGANVLTF	TGTGCCAGCAGCCAAGGAGCCGACAGGGGCGGCTCTGGGGCCAACGTCCTGACTTTC
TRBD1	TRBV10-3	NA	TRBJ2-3	CAIRDRFTDTQYF	TGTGCCATCAGGGACAGGTTCACAGATACGCAGTATTTT
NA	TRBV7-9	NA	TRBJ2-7	CASSLGGLYEQYF	TGTGCCAGCAGCTTAGGGGGGCTCTACGAGCAGTACTTC
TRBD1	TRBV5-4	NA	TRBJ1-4	CASSTGGREKLFF	TGTGCCAGCAGCACAGGGGGTCGGGAAAAACTGTTTTTT
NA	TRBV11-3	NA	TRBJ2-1	CASSLSGTEQFF	TGTGCCAGCAGCTTGAGCGGAACCGAGCAGTTCTTC